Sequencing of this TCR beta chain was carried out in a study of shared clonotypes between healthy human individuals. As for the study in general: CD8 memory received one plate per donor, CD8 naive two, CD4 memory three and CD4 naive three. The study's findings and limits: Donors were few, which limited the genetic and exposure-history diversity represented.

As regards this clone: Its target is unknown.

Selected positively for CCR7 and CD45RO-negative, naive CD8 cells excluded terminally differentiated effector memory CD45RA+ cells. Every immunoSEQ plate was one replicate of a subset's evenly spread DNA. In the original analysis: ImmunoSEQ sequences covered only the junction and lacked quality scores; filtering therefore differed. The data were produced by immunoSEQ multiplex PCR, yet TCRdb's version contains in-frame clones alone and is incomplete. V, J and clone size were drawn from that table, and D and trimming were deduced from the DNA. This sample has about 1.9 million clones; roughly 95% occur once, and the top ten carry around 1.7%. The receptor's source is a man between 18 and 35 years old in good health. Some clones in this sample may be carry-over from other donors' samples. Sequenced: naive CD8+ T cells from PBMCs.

The CDR3 sequence: CASSLDLLGRAYNEQFF. The DNA of the CDR3 is TGTGCCAGCAGCCTAGATTTACTCGGGCGAGCCTACAATGAGCAGTTCTTC. The chain uses TRBV7-2 and TRBJ2-1; D is unclear. This CDR3 contains 17 residues. V was clipped by 5 bases and J by 2 bases, with 19 bases between them. The germline V gene has CDR1 SGHTA and CDR2 FQGNSA.